The 23 T cell receptor beta chains reported below all come from one sample, sequenced in a study of cytomegalovirus exposure and HLA in healthy donors. With 60 Vbeta and 13 Jbeta primers, the PCR was carried out. This table comes from immunoSEQ multiplex PCR, and its TCRdb copy is limited to in-frame clones, with some not included. The sample yields 110,000 to 150,000 clones, 68% seen once. Sequencing was performed on PBMCs. Receptors were obtained from a man in his sixties in good health and CMV-seronegative.

This clone was counted many times. The rearrangement joins TRBV19 to TRBJ2-6, with a possible D match to TRBD1 (5 bases). Germline V gives CDR1 LNHDA, CDR2 SQIVND (reference sequence). Trimming took 5 bases from V and 6 from J, leaving 14 bases between them. This CDR3 spans 15 amino acids. The DNA for the CDR3 is TGTGCCAGTAGTGGAGCAGGGATGGAGGCCAACGTCCTGACTTTC. It translates to CASSGAGMEANVLTF.

The CDR3 loop reads CASSSTGVYTEAFF. The CDR3 nucleotides read TGCGCCAGCAGTTCTACAGGGGTTTACACTGAAGCTTTCTTT. The chain is built from TRBV10-1 and TRBJ1-1; 7 bases match TRBD1. Trimming removed 5 bases from V and 3 bases from J; junction bases left unmatched: 6. This CDR3 spans 14 amino acids. In germline, CDR1 is WNHNN, CDR2 SYGVQD (reference sequence).

V gene TRBV4-1 combines with J gene TRBJ1-2, with 11 bases fitting TRBD1. The CDR3 extends over 15 amino acids. With V trimmed by 4 bases and J by 3 bases, 4 bases remained unmatched. The germline gives CDR1 MGHRA, CDR2 YSYEKL. CDR3 residues: CASSPRTGGDYGYTF. The DNA for the CDR3 is TGCGCCAGCAGCCCCAGGACAGGGGGCGACTATGGCTACACCTTC.

Only a few counts were recorded for this clone. The chain is built from TRBV28 and TRBJ1-5; tentatively, D is TRBD1 (5 bases). V lost 4 bases to trimming and J lost 0 bases, with 10 bases between them. This CDR3 contains 15 residues. Germline V gene lookup returns CDR1 MDHEN and CDR2 SYDVKM. In nucleotides, the CDR3 is TGTGCCAGCAGTTCCGGGGGGTTTAGCAATCAGCCCCAGCATTTT. Amino acids: CASSSGGFSNQPQHF.

This sequence joins TRBV7-3 and TRBJ2-1; perhaps TRBD2 as D (5 bases). CDR1 is SGHTA and CDR2 is FQGTGA in the germline V gene. This CDR3 comprises 18 residues. V lost 4 bases and J lost 0, with 19 bases in between. The DNA of the CDR3 is TGTGCCAGCAGCTCCAACACACAACTAGGCCTCTCCTACAATGAGCAGTTCTTC. The encoded protein is CASSSNTQLGLSYNEQFF.

This clone was counted only a few times. J is TRBJ2-7 and V is TRBV7-9, with 7 bases identical to TRBD1. The CDR3 is 14 amino acids. Per germline, CDR1 SEHNR and CDR2 FQNEAQ (reference sequence). Losses at the gene ends were 5 bases for V and 0 bases for J; bases not matched to a gene: 4. This CDR3 reads CASSRDRVSYEQYF. In DNA form, the CDR3 reads TGTGCCAGCAGCCGAGACAGGGTCTCCTACGAGCAGTACTTC.

This chain uses TRBV6-1 with TRBJ2-7, with no clear D. This CDR3 has 13 residues. Trimming removed 5 bases at V and 0 bases at J, with 8 bases between. Per the germline V gene, CDR1 is MNHNS and CDR2 is SASEGT. The CDR3 reads CASSIRLSYEQYF. CDR3 nucleotide sequence: TGTGCCAGCAGTATTCGACTCTCCTACGAGCAGTACTTC.

This chain uses TRBV28 with TRBJ1-1, with 9 positions matching TRBD1. V was clipped by 4 bases and J by 6 bases; unmatched bases: 9. Germline-derived CDR1 and CDR2 are MDHEN and SYDVKM. The CDR3 covers 15 residues. The CDR3 DNA is TGTGCCAGCAGTTCCCTCGGGACAGGGAGTCCTGAAGCTTTCTTT. Encoded protein: CASSSLGTGSPEAFF.

This chain uses TRBV4-2 with TRBJ2-5; D unresolved. V lost 0 bases to trimming and J lost 4 bases, with 6 bases between them. The CDR3 is made up of 13 amino acids. The germline CDR1 and CDR2 sequences are LGHNA and YNFKEQ. CDR3 sequence reads: CASSQDGRETQYF. The CDR3 nucleotides are TGTGCCAGCAGCCAAGATGGCAGAGAGACCCAGTACTTC.

The V and J genes are TRBV19 and TRBJ1-5; the D gene is possibly TRBD1 (6 bases). CDR3 length equals 15 residues. CDR1 and CDR2 from the germline V gene are LNHDA and SQIVND (reference sequence). V lost 7 bases and J 4 bases, leaving 17 bases between the germline ends. CDR3: CASISRPGANQPQHF. CDR3 DNA sequence: TGTGCCAGTATTTCCCGCCCAGGGGCAAATCAGCCCCAGCATTTT. The full variable domain, its missing parts supplied by reference TRBV19 and TRBJ1-5, is DGGITQSPKYLFRKEGQNVTLSCEQNLNHDAMYWYRQDPGQGLRLIYYSQIVNDFQKGDIAEGYSVSREKKESFPLTVTSAQKNPTAFYLCASISRPGANQPQHFGDGTRLSIL.

This clone was detected a few times. The V and J genes are TRBV27 and TRBJ2-3; perhaps TRBD2 as D (6 bases). The CDR3 is 16 residues long. The germline CDR1 and CDR2 sequences are MNHEY and SMNVEV (reference sequence). The germline V and J ends were trimmed by 2 bases and 3 bases, with 15 bases remaining between them. The CDR3 nucleotides read TGTGCCAGCAGTTTAGGGGGGATGAAAAGTACAGATACGCAGTATTTT. Amino acid sequence: CASSLGGMKSTDTQYF.

The V gene is TRBV10-3, the J gene TRBJ2-7, with no clear D. This CDR3 is built from 12 residues. CDR1 and CDR2 from the germline V gene are ENHRY and SYGVKD. V lost 6 bases and J 0 bases, leaving 6 bases between the germline ends. CDR3 nucleotide sequence: TGTGCCATCAGGAGCCGCTCCTACGAGCAGTACTTC. Amino acid sequence: CAIRSRSYEQYF.

J is TRBJ2-5 and V is TRBV30; 10 bases fit TRBD2. With 4 bases clipped from V and 2 bases from J, the junction kept 13 bases outside the gene matches. Per the germline V gene, CDR1 is GTSNPN and CDR2 is SVGIG (reference sequence). The CDR3 is 17 amino acids. The CDR3 reads CAWTPGLAVGPQETQYF. The CDR3 bases are TGTGCCTGGACCCCTGGACTAGCGGTCGGCCCTCAAGAGACCCAGTACTTC.

This chain links TRBV6-6 with TRBJ2-2, with TRBD2 identical over 10 bases. Germline V gene sequence: CDR1 MNHNY, CDR2 SVGAGI (reference sequence). This CDR3 comprises 14 residues. Unmatched junction bases numbered 5, after V lost 6 bases and J lost 7 bases. CDR3: CASSLTSGRGELFF. The CDR3 DNA is TGTGCCAGCAGCCTGACTAGCGGGCGCGGGGAGCTGTTTTTT.

The chain has TRBV4-2 and TRBJ2-3, with 10 bases that match TRBD1. The CDR3 extends over 15 amino acids. Per the germline V gene, CDR1 is LGHNA and CDR2 is YNFKEQ. The junction had 4 bases not matched to a gene; V was cut back by 1 base and J by 6 bases. The CDR3 loop reads CASSQGDRGGDTQYF. The CDR3, as DNA: TGTGCCAGCAGCCAAGGGGACAGGGGCGGGGATACGCAGTATTTT.

J is TRBJ2-7 and V is TRBV5-1; 11 bases map to TRBD2. The CDR3 consists of 19 residues. Looked up from germline, CDR1 is SGHRS and CDR2 is YFSETQ. The V gene end was trimmed by 1 base and the J gene end by 2 bases; junction bases not matched to a gene: 14. The chain's CDR3 is CASSLLLSGRDTSTYEQYF. The CDR3 DNA is TGCGCCAGCAGCTTGTTGCTTAGCGGGAGGGATACCTCGACCTACGAGCAGTACTTC.

In its sample, this clone was seen once. The rearrangement joins TRBV27 to TRBJ2-7; D remains unclear. V gave up 0 bases and J gave up 5 bases, with 11 bases separating them. The CDR3 length is 14 residues. Germline lookup yields CDR1 MNHEY and CDR2 SMNVEV (reference sequence). The CDR3 DNA sequence: TGTGCCAGCAGTTTATCGGCCAGGCCCCACGAGCAGTACTTC. This encodes CASSLSARPHEQYF.

The chain joins TRBV5-1 to TRBJ2-1, with 7 bases matching TRBD1. The J segment lost 8 bases and the V segment lost 0 bases, leaving 5 bases of the junction unmatched. The germline gives CDR1 SGHRS, CDR2 YFSETQ. The CDR3 is 14 residues long. CDR3 amino acids: CASSLVQGVDEQFF. In DNA form, the CDR3 reads TGCGCCAGCAGCTTGGTCCAGGGGGTGGATGAGCAGTTCTTC.

The chain links TRBV5-4 to TRBJ2-7; 12 bases match TRBD1. V shed 4 bases and J 0 bases; nucleotides not matched to a gene: 5. The CDR3 sequence is 16 residues long. Germline V gives CDR1 SGHNT, CDR2 YYREEE (reference sequence). The CDR3 here is CASSPPGQGASYEQYF. CDR3 nucleotides: TGTGCCAGCAGCCCCCCGGGACAGGGGGCCTCCTACGAGCAGTACTTC.

The sample holds a few counts of this clone. The chain is built from TRBV27 and TRBJ1-5, with 9 bases identical to TRBD1. Germline CDR1 and CDR2: MNHEY and SMNVEV (reference sequence). This CDR3 region has 15 residues. Trimming cost V 3 bases and J 7 bases; bases outside gene matches: 7. CDR3 amino acids: CASSFGTGKIQPQHF. The CDR3 nucleotides are TGTGCCAGCAGTTTCGGGACAGGGAAGATCCAGCCCCAGCATTTT.

This clone was seen only a few times. The chain combines TRBV2 with TRBJ2-7, with 10 bases fitting TRBD1. The CDR3 has 16 residues. Germline V gives CDR1 SNHLY, CDR2 FYNNEI. Trimming removed 8 bases from V and 1 base from J; junction bases left unmatched: 11. Here the CDR3 DNA reads TGTGCCAGCTTAGGTGCGAGGGACAGGGGTTCCTACGAGCAGTACTTC. It codes for CASLGARDRGSYEQYF.

This chain links TRBV5-1 with TRBJ1-5, with D unresolved. Trimming took 0 bases from V and 4 from J, leaving 14 bases between them. This CDR3 spans 16 amino acids. Germline CDR1 SGHRS, CDR2 YFSETQ. For the CDR3, the DNA is TGCGCCAGCAGCTTGGGCGGCAGTGAATTAAATCAGCCCCAGCATTTT. The encoded protein is CASSLGGSELNQPQHF.

The gene calls are TRBV5-8 and TRBJ1-2; a weak D match, TRBD1 (5 bases). The CDR3 is 13 amino acids. Germline V gives CDR1 SGHTS, CDR2 YDEGEE. Trimming shortened V by 4 bases and J by 4 bases, and 11 bases separated the two germline ends. The CDR3 spells CASSPRDSYGYTF. The CDR3 nucleotides read TGTGCCAGCAGCCCCAGGGATAGCTATGGCTACACCTTC. Based on the CDR3 plus reference TRBV5-8 and TRBJ1-2, the full variable domain is EAGVTQSPTHLIKTRGQQATLRCSPISGHTSVYWYQQALGLGLQFLLWYDEGEERNRGNFPPRFSGRQFPNYSSELNVNALELEDSALYLCASSPRDSYGYTFGSGTRLTVV.